This TCR beta chain was sequenced during a study of T cells after posttransplantation cyclophosphamide. CDR3 size: 19 residues. This clone was seen ten or more times. Here immunoSEQ multiplex PCR was the method, and the copy in TCRdb shows in-frame clones only, minus some. The data list under 50,000 clones, none observed once; over 2% falls to the top ten. Material for sequencing was PBMCs. The TCR was taken from a man aged 35 to 55 in good health, CMV-negative, and a related stem cell transplant donor. The chain joins TRBV21-1 to TRBJ2-3; TRBD2, the table's D call, lacks a check against the DNA. TRBV21-1 is shown as a pseudogene. CDR3 protein: CASSSDIDRAGKGADTQYF. CDR3 DNA sequence: TGTGCCAGCAGTTCGGACATCGACCGGGCGGGGAAAGGCGCAGATACGCAGTATTTT.